Sequencing of this T cell receptor beta chain was carried out in a study of shared clonotypes between healthy human individuals. Points from the study as a whole: Collection of samples was limited to blood; tissue repertoires likely differ.

About this clone: Its antigen is unknown.

Looked up from germline, CDR1 is SNHLY and CDR2 is FYNNEI. Trimming took off 5 bases at V and 7 bases at J, with 12 bases between the two ends. CDR3 size: 13 residues. The deep-level immunoSEQ assay was used. Unsorted PBMC replicate PCRs drew on 250 to 300 ng DNA, representing tens of thousands of T cell genomes. The protocol was immunoSEQ multiplex PCR, while the TCRdb copy is restricted to in-frame clones and leaves out a portion. The profile covers about half a million clones, with 79% appearing a single time and more than 10% taken by the ten largest. The specimen was PBMCs. The chain combines TRBV2 with TRBJ1-5; D unresolved. The origin of this receptor is a middle-aged woman in good health. Some clones in this sample may be carry-over from other donors' samples. The CDR3 region is CASSIFLTQPQHF. In nucleotides, the CDR3 is TGTGCCAGCAGTATCTTTTTAACCCAGCCCCAGCATTTT. Complete variable domain (other parts from reference TRBV2 and TRBJ1-5): EPEVTQTPSHQVTQMGQEVILRCVPISNHLYFYWYRQILGQKVEFLVSFYNNEISEKSEIFDDQFSVERPDGSNFTLKIRSTKLEDSAMYFCASSIFLTQPQHFGDGTRLSIL.